The entry that follows covers one T cell receptor beta chain sequence. Time point of the sample: after dendritic cell vaccination, including at tumor progression/relapse. Patients had residual fresh-frozen tumor tissue and more than two years of survival data. The CDR3 has 15 amino acids. Germline assignment: CDR1 SQVTM and CDR2 ANQGSEA. V trimming: 6 bases; J trimming: 3 bases; junction bases outside the gene matches: 7. This entry belongs to a study of glioma-infiltrating T cells after dendritic cell vaccination. Background on the study: At biweekly intervals, patients got three intradermal dendritic cell vaccine injections.

TCRB CDR3 was amplified from 2 ug genomic DNA or less. Amplification used 60 V beta primers and 13 J beta primers. Measured with immunoSEQ multiplex PCR; TCRdb has only the in-frame clones, and not every one. The data show 72,000 or so clones, 87% seen once. The receptor was isolated from a human donor with glioblastoma. This sequence joins TRBV29-1 and TRBJ2-6; 8 bases align to TRBD2. This sample comprised blood, obtained after dendritic cell vaccination. The CDR3 protein is CSVPGGGLGANVLTF. The CDR3 DNA reads TGCAGCGTCCCCGGCGGGGGGCTTGGGGCCAACGTCCTGACTTTC. The variable domain in full, with the rest retrieved from reference TRBV29-1 and TRBJ2-6, is SAVISQKPSRDICQRGTSLTIQCQVDSQVTMMFWYRQQPGQSLTLIATANQGSEATYESGFVIDKFPISRPNLTFSTLTVSNMSPEDSSIYLCSVPGGGLGANVLTFGAGSRLTVL.